The 20 T cell receptor beta chains reported below all come from one sample, sequenced in a study of T cell repertoires in cytomegalovirus infection. TCRdb re-analysed the reads in MiXCR, keeping a single row per CDR3 protein. The sample has 450,000 to 550,000 distinct CDR3 sequences, 16% seen once. The sample comprised CD8+ T cells from PBMCs. All receptors derive from a human donor in good health (CMV status not recorded). Some clones in this sample may be carry-over from other donors' samples.

This clonotype has just a few counts. CDR3 in DNA: TGTGCCAGCAGCCAACCCTCGGCCCCGAGGTATGGCTACACCTTC. It encodes CASSQPSAPRYGYTF. The chain joins TRBV4-2 to TRBJ1-2; D uncertain. Looked up from germline, CDR1 is LGHNA and CDR2 is YNFKEQ. This CDR3 spans 15 amino acids. The V and J ends lost 2 bases and 5 bases respectively, with 15 bases between them.

This clonotype was recorded at least ten times. This sequence joins TRBV27 and TRBJ2-1; possibly TRBD1 for D (6 bases). Per germline, CDR1 MNHEY and CDR2 SMNVEV (reference sequence). Between the trimmed V and J ends, which lost 0 bases and 0 bases, there was a span of 12 bases. The CDR3 totals 17 residues. The CDR3 spells CASSLSRTGSSYNEQFF. CDR3 in DNA: TGTGCCAGCAGTTTATCCCGCACAGGGAGCTCCTACAATGAGCAGTTCTTC.

The chain couples TRBV27 to TRBJ2-1; 10 bases align to TRBD1. In germline, CDR1 is MNHEY, CDR2 SMNVEV (reference sequence). Trimming took 5 bases from V and 4 from J; bases not matched to a gene: 5. There are 15 residues in the CDR3. The CDR3 here is CASSPRDRGYNEQFF. As DNA, the CDR3 is TGTGCCAGCAGTCCCCGGGACAGGGGTTACAATGAGCAGTTCTTC.

There are many counts of this clonotype. The chain has TRBV7-9 and TRBJ1-2, with a tentative D call TRBD1 (6 bases). This CDR3 region has 14 residues. Trimming removed 6 bases from V and 3 bases from J, with 14 bases in between. From germline, CDR1 is SEHNR and CDR2 FQNEAQ (reference sequence). As DNA, the CDR3 is TGTGCCAGCAGTTCACAGGGTTCCCACTATGGCTACACCTTC. Its translation: CASSSQGSHYGYTF.

This clonotype was recorded at least ten times. This sequence joins TRBV7-9 and TRBJ1-2; D is unresolved. From germline, CDR1 is SEHNR and CDR2 FQNEAQ (reference sequence). V lost 1 base and J lost 4, with 13 bases in between. The CDR3 contains 15 residues. The chain's CDR3 is CASSLGGLDVYGYTF. CDR3 bases: TGTGCCAGCAGCTTAGGGGGTCTGGATGTCTATGGCTACACCTTC.

This clonotype was detected many times. The chain is built from TRBV4-1 and TRBJ1-1; perhaps TRBD1 as D (6 bases). The CDR3 is 14 residues long. Trimming shortened V by 0 bases and J by 2 bases, and 7 bases separated the two germline ends. Germline CDR1 is MGHRA and CDR2 is YSYEKL. For the CDR3, the DNA is TGCGCCAGCAGCCAAGAGGGGGGCAACACTGAAGCTTTCTTT. Translation: CASSQEGGNTEAFF.

The chain has TRBV28 and TRBJ2-7, with D hard to call. The CDR3 spans 12 residues. V was cut by 3 bases and J by 5 bases, with 8 bases left in between. Looked up from germline, CDR1 is MDHEN and CDR2 is SYDVKM. DNA of the CDR3: TGTGCCAGCAGTTTGACGAGCAACGAGCAGTACTTC. Translating it yields CASSLTSNEQYF.

In its sample, this clonotype was seen many times. CDR3 protein: CASSAETGLWYNSPLHF. In DNA form, the CDR3 reads TGTGCCAGCAGCGCCGAGACAGGGCTCTGGTATAATTCACCCCTCCACTTT. The genes are TRBV7-9 and TRBJ1-6; 7 positions agree with TRBD1. The length of the CDR3 is 17 residues. In germline, CDR1 is SEHNR, CDR2 FQNEAQ (reference sequence). J was trimmed by 4 bases and V by 5 bases; bases with no gene match: 11.

A remark on this clonotype: Mismatch with germline at one junction end may stem from a read error. The CDR3 DNA is TGTGCCACCAGCCGAGACAGGGGTTACGAAAAACTGTTTTTT. Its translation is CATSRDRGYEKLFF. V gene TRBV7-6 combines with J gene TRBJ1-4; TRBD1 matches at 8 bases. The CDR3 contains 14 residues. Germline CDR1 and CDR2: SGHVS and FNYEAQ. Combining the CDR3 with reference TRBV7-6 and TRBJ1-4 gives the whole variable domain GAGVSQSPRYKVTKRGQDVALRCDPISGHVSLYWYRQALGQGPEFLTYFNYEAQQDKSGLPNDRFSAERPEGSISTLTIQRTEQRDSAMYRCATSRDRGYEKLFFGSGTQLSVL.

This clonotype was seen a handful of times. The chain couples TRBV7-6 to TRBJ1-1; the D is unclear. The CDR3 has 16 residues. The V end was cut by 5 bases, the J end by 1 base, with 17 bases between. Germline V gene data show CDR1 as SGHVS and CDR2 as FNYEAQ. CDR3 residues: CASSPTWGDKNTEAFF. The CDR3 region has the DNA TGTGCCAGCAGCCCTACTTGGGGAGACAAGAACACTGAAGCTTTCTTT. The whole variable domain, remainder taken from reference TRBV7-6 and TRBJ1-1, is GAGVSQSPRYKVTKRGQDVALRCDPISGHVSLYWYRQALGQGPEFLTYFNYEAQQDKSGLPNDRFSAERPEGSISTLTIQRTEQRDSAMYRCASSPTWGDKNTEAFFGQGTRLTVV.

CDR3 residues: CASQTLMVDEQFF. CDR3 bases: TGTGCCAGCCAGACTCTCATGGTCGATGAGCAGTTCTTC. The V gene is TRBV28, the J gene TRBJ2-1; D call uncertain. Deletions cut 8 bases from V and 8 bases from J, with 16 bases between. The germline V gene has CDR1 MDHEN and CDR2 SYDVKM. This CDR3 has 13 amino acids.

The genes are TRBV20-1 and TRBJ2-2, with D possibly being TRBD2 (7 bases). Trimming took 6 bases from V and 4 from J, leaving 12 bases between them. CDR3 size: 13 residues. Germline lookup yields CDR1 DFQATT and CDR2 SNEGSKA (reference sequence). DNA of the CDR3: TGCAGTGCAGGGGGAGGGGGCACCGGGGAGCTGTTTTTT. Translating gives CSAGGGGTGELFF.

The genes are TRBV6-5 and TRBJ2-1; 7 positions match TRBD2. Losses at the gene ends were 0 bases for V and 6 bases for J; bases not matched to a gene: 11. Germline V CDR1 and CDR2: MNHEY, SVGAGI. The CDR3 has 17 amino acids. The CDR3 loop reads CASSYSTRTRGGNEQFF. DNA for the CDR3: TGTGCCAGCAGTTACTCTACCAGGACTAGGGGAGGCAATGAGCAGTTCTTC.

This clonotype was recorded at least ten times. The chain has TRBV7-9 and TRBJ1-2, with 9 bases that match TRBD1. CDR3 length equals 15 residues. Germline assignment: CDR1 SEHNR and CDR2 FQNEAQ (reference sequence). The trim removed 1 base at V and 6 bases at J, leaving 6 bases unmatched. DNA of the CDR3: TGTGCCAGCAGCTTAGAGAGGACAGGGGAGGATGGCTACACCTTC. The encoded protein is CASSLERTGEDGYTF.

This clonotype was detected ten times or more. One end of the junction is discordant with germline, which a read error may explain. V usage is TRBV7-7 and J usage is TRBJ2-2; TRBD1 or TRBD2 may be the D gene (5 bases each). The germline CDR1 and CDR2 sequences are SSHAT and FNYEAQ (reference sequence). The CDR3 loop spans 15 amino acids. The CDR3 protein is CASSSGPSNTGELFF. CDR3 nucleotide sequence: TGTGCTAGCAGCTCGGGGCCATCGAACACCGGGGAGCTGTTTTTT.

The rearrangement uses TRBV27 and TRBJ1-6, with unresolved D. The V end was cut by 0 bases, the J end by 7 bases, with 13 bases between. The CDR3 runs 16 residues. CDR1 and CDR2 from the germline V gene are MNHEY and SMNVEV (reference sequence). This CDR3 reads CASSLSGGFVNSPLHF. CDR3 sequence (DNA): TGTGCCAGCAGTTTATCGGGAGGGTTTGTCAATTCACCCCTCCACTTT.

This clonotype was found many times. V gene TRBV4-1 combines with J gene TRBJ2-1; the D gene is possibly TRBD2 (6 bases). The CDR3 sequence is 13 residues long. With 0 bases removed from V and 6 bases from J, the gap between germline ends came to 6 bases. The germline V gene has CDR1 MGHRA and CDR2 YSYEKL. The CDR3 spells CASSQDSGNEQFF. The CDR3 coding sequence is TGCGCCAGCAGCCAAGATAGCGGCAATGAGCAGTTCTTC.

The chain employs TRBV10-3 and TRBJ1-2; 7 nucleotides agree with TRBD1. The J segment lost 6 bases and the V segment lost 6 bases, leaving 7 bases of the junction unmatched. Germline V CDR1 and CDR2: ENHRY, SYGVKD. The length of the CDR3 is 13 residues. The CDR3 DNA sequence: TGTGCCATCAGAAACCTACAGGGGAATGGCTACACCTTC. It encodes CAIRNLQGNGYTF.

At least ten counts were recorded for this clonotype. CDR3 sequence reads: CATFKPGLAGFYNEQFF. The CDR3 bases are TGTGCAACCTTCAAACCGGGACTAGCGGGGTTCTACAATGAGCAGTTCTTC. The V and J genes are TRBV7-8 and TRBJ2-1; 13 positions agree with TRBD2. This CDR3 is 17 amino acids long. From germline, CDR1 is SGHVS and CDR2 FQNEAQ.

This chain links TRBV11-2 with TRBJ1-3, with D unclear. Germline V gene lookup returns CDR1 SGHAT and CDR2 FQNNGV. The CDR3 has 16 amino acids. Deletions cut 3 bases from V and 4 bases from J, with 16 bases between. Written as DNA, the CDR3 is TGTGCCAGCAGCTTCTGGACGCCCCTTGGGGGAAACACCATATATTTT. This codes for CASSFWTPLGGNTIYF.